This TCR beta chain was documented in a study of blood T cell repertoires in COVID-19. Study in general: T cells, B-cell-depleted T cells, or PBMCs provided the cDNA or gDNA that served as material.

The CDR3 loop spans 12 amino acids. CDR1 GTSNPN and CDR2 SVGIG come from the germline V gene (reference sequence). Trimming shortened V by 2 bases and J by 11 bases, and 13 bases separated the two germline ends. Original processing notes: Amplification of reference gene primers was used by the study to estimate nucleated cell counts. Only in-frame clones appear in the TCRdb table, and some are missing; sequencing was by immunoSEQ multiplex PCR. V, J and clone size are taken as reported in that table, and D and trimming were inferred from the DNA itself. Among 150,000 to 160,000 clones listed, about 89% were seen once.

The chain employs TRBV30 and TRBJ2-4; a possible D gene is TRBD2 (6 bases). The receptor was derived from a man aged 45-65 years with acute or convalescent COVID-19. Material for sequencing was peripheral blood. The CDR3 coding sequence is TGTGCCTGGAGTCAGGGTACGGGGGTTCAGTACTTC. It encodes CAWSQGTGVQYF.